Listed here are 25 T cell receptor beta chains from one sample, sequenced in a study. In TCRdb, the RT-PCR reads were re-called with MiXCR into one record per CDR3 protein. The table records 650,000 to 800,000 distinct CDR3 sequences, about 14% of them present only once. Specimen: memory CD4+ T cells from blood. The receptors shown here come from a female donor in good health, serving as a healthy control.

The sample holds a few counts of this clonotype. This chain links TRBV10-3 with TRBJ1-2; D perhaps matches TRBD1 (5 bases). V lost 0 bases and J 4 bases, leaving 12 bases between the germline ends. The CDR3 has 15 residues. Germline V gene data show CDR1 as ENHRY and CDR2 as SYGVKD. CDR3 nucleotides: TGTGCCATCAGTGAGTCCCCCGGGACCTCCTATGGCTACACCTTC. Protein sequence: CAISESPGTSYGYTF.

This clonotype was counted between two and nine times. This rearrangement joins TRBV7-2 to TRBJ2-1, with D perhaps matching TRBD1 or TRBD2 (10 bases each). Germline V gene sequence: CDR1 SGHTA, CDR2 FQGNSA. The CDR3 is made up of 19 amino acids. With 4 bases removed from V and 4 bases from J, the gap between germline ends came to 26 bases. This CDR3 is CASSWRTGGLSGRYNEQFF. The CDR3 DNA follows: TGTGCCAGCAGCTGGAGGACAGGGGGTCTTAGCGGGAGGTACAATGAGCAGTTCTTC. The whole variable domain, filled in from reference TRBV7-2 and TRBJ2-1, reads GAGVSQSPSNKVTEKGKDVELRCDPISGHTALYWYRQSLGQGLEFLIYFQGNSAPDKSGLPSDRFSAERTGGSVSTLTIQRTQQEDSAVYLCASSWRTGGLSGRYNEQFFGPGTRLTVL.

The V call is TRBV5-1, the J call TRBJ2-1; D is unclear. CDR1 and CDR2 from the germline V gene are SGHRS and YFSETQ. CDR3 length equals 16 residues. With 0 bases removed from V and 1 base from J, the gap between germline ends came to 11 bases. The DNA of the CDR3 is TGCGCCAGCAGCTTGGTCCCCTGGGATTCCTACAATGAGCAGTTCTTC. It is translated as CASSLVPWDSYNEQFF.

This clonotype showed up just a few times. The V gene is TRBV20-1, the J gene TRBJ2-7; 7 nucleotides align to TRBD1. V dropped 4 bases and J dropped 0; count of bases not matched to a gene: 9. Germline V lookup: CDR1 DFQATT, CDR2 SNEGSKA (reference sequence). The CDR3 is 15 residues long. The CDR3 spells CSAKTRQGNSYEQYF. The CDR3, as DNA: TGCAGTGCTAAAACCCGACAGGGTAACTCCTACGAGCAGTACTTC.

This clonotype was counted many times. The chain recombines TRBV10-3 with TRBJ1-1; D gene uncertain. V dropped 4 bases and J dropped 11 bases, with 11 bases sitting between them. The germline V gene encodes CDR1 ENHRY and CDR2 SYGVKD. The CDR3 extends over 11 amino acids. The DNA of the CDR3 is TGTGCCATCAGTGGAGGTTATTCGGCTTTCTTT. Amino acids: CAISGGYSAFF.

This clonotype came up many times. One end of the junction varies from germline; a read error may be responsible. This chain joins TRBV7-2 and TRBJ2-1; the match to TRBD2 covers 7 bases. CDR1 is SGHTA and CDR2 is FQGNSA in the germline V gene. The CDR3 runs to 15 residues. The CDR3 region is CASSLVGGAYNEQFF. CDR3 nucleotides: TGTGCCAGCAGTTTAGTGGGAGGGGCCTACAATGAGCAGTTCTTC.

There are many counts of this clonotype. The V call is TRBV5-5, the J call TRBJ2-7, with D perhaps matching TRBD1 or TRBD2 (5 bases each). Trimming cost V 5 bases and J 8 bases, with 11 bases left between them. Germline V gene data show CDR1 as SGHKS and CDR2 as YYEKEE (reference sequence). The CDR3 runs to 11 residues. CDR3 DNA: TGTGCCAGCAGGGTGGGGGACCAGCAGTACTTC. This translates into CASRVGDQQYF.

At least ten counts were recorded for this clonotype. This chain connects TRBV20-1 to TRBJ1-1; 7 bases align to TRBD1. Germline V gene lookup returns CDR1 DFQATT and CDR2 SNEGSKA (reference sequence). The trim removed 0 bases at V and 4 bases at J, leaving 8 bases unmatched. This CDR3 is 15 amino acids long. As DNA, the CDR3 is TGCAGTGCTAGAGACAACAGGGGAGGGGGCACTGAAGCTTTCTTT. Translating gives CSARDNRGGGTEAFF.

This clonotype was seen a few times. The chain couples TRBV6-2 or TRBV6-3 to TRBJ2-7, with D hard to call. V was shortened by 8 bases and J by 5 bases, with 19 bases between the two germline ends. CDR1 and CDR2 from the germline V gene are MNHEY and SVGEGT. The CDR3 consists of 14 residues. The CDR3 coding sequence is TGTGCCAGCTTGGACCCCAACCCGGCCGACGAGCAGTACTTC. Its translation is CASLDPNPADEQYF.

This chain links TRBV12-3 or TRBV12-4 with TRBJ1-6, with a possible D match to TRBD1 (5 bases). The CDR3 length is 14 residues. Trimming removed 3 bases at V and 8 bases at J, with 11 bases between. CDR3 nucleotide sequence: TGTGCCAGCAGTTTCCAGGGAAACGATTCACCCCTCCACTTT. Protein sequence: CASSFQGNDSPLHF.

In this sample, this clonotype turned up many times. The chain recombines TRBV4-2 with TRBJ2-5; D is perhaps TRBD2 (6 bases). The germline V and J ends were trimmed by 1 base and 5 bases, with 17 bases remaining between them. Per the germline V gene, CDR1 is LGHNA and CDR2 is YNFKEQ. The CDR3 is made up of 16 amino acids. The CDR3 DNA follows: TGTGCCAGCAGCCAAGGAGGGAATACCCGGGGGGAGACCCAGTACTTC. Amino acids: CASSQGGNTRGETQYF.

This clonotype was seen only a few times. Given a much more abundant clone one base away, this may be a read error. The CDR3 loop is CASKGQLNTEAFF. CDR3 nucleotide sequence: TGTGCCAGCAAGGGACAGCTGAACACTGAAGCTTTCTTT. The V and J genes are TRBV7-2 and TRBJ1-1; TRBD1 aligns across 7 bases. Germline values: CDR1 SGHTA, CDR2 FQGNSA. V was clipped by 7 bases and J by 0 bases; unmatched bases: 2. The CDR3 is 13 residues long.

The V call is TRBV20-1, the J call TRBJ2-7; 12 nucleotides agree with TRBD2. Losses at the gene ends were 5 bases for V and 0 bases for J; bases not matched to a gene: 5. The CDR3 length is 15 residues. CDR1 is DFQATT, CDR2 SNEGSKA, per germline (reference sequence). In DNA form, the CDR3 reads TGCAGTGCTCATCAGACTAGCGGGAGCTCCTACGAGCAGTACTTC. This translates into CSAHQTSGSSYEQYF.

The chain carries TRBV9 and TRBJ2-3, with 12 bases that match TRBD2. The CDR3 runs 15 residues. With 4 bases clipped from V and 4 bases from J, the junction kept 4 bases outside the gene matches. Germline lookup yields CDR1 SGDLS and CDR2 YYNGEE. The CDR3 coding sequence is TGTGCCAGCAGCCGACTAGCGGGAGCTGCAGATACGCAGTATTTT. Its translation: CASSRLAGAADTQYF.

This clonotype occurred many times. The rearrangement joins TRBV4-3 to TRBJ2-3, with D unclear. The V and J ends lost 0 bases and 1 base respectively, with 5 bases between them. Germline V gene data show CDR1 as LGHNA and CDR2 as YSLEER. CDR3 length: 14 residues. The CDR3 nucleotides read TGCGCCAGCAGCCAAGAACCTCGCACAGATACGCAGTATTTT. This sequence encodes CASSQEPRTDTQYF.

This clonotype has more than one count but fewer than ten. V and J are TRBV24-1 and TRBJ2-2; 11 positions agree with TRBD1. The CDR3 sequence is 20 residues long. The ends lost 3 bases at V and 1 base at J; junction bases unmatched: 12. Germline CDR1 KGHDR, CDR2 SFDVKD. The CDR3 sequence: CATSDPTLGQGAVNTGELFF. The CDR3 coding sequence is TGTGCCACCAGTGATCCCACCCTAGGACAGGGGGCAGTGAACACCGGGGAGCTGTTTTTT.

This clonotype showed up just a few times. The V call is TRBV7-9, the J call TRBJ2-1; D not certain. Germline V gives CDR1 SEHNR, CDR2 FQNEAQ (reference sequence). There are 13 residues in the CDR3. Trimming removed 6 bases at V and 6 bases at J, with 12 bases between. The CDR3 reads CASRDPRVNEQFF. DNA for the CDR3: TGTGCCAGCAGAGACCCTAGAGTCAATGAGCAGTTCTTC. The full variable domain, in which reference TRBV7-9 and TRBJ2-1 provide the parts outside the CDR3, is DTGVSQNPRHKITKRGQNVTFRCDPISEHNRLYWYRQTLGQGPEFLTYFQNEAQLEKSRLLSDRFSAERPKGSFSTLEIQRTEQGDSAMYLCASRDPRVNEQFFGPGTRLTVL.

Notes on this clonotype: The junction does not match germline at one end; this may be a read error. The chain joins TRBV20-1 to TRBJ1-1, with a possible D match to TRBD1 (5 bases). Germline V gene lookup returns CDR1 DFQATT and CDR2 SNEGSKA (reference sequence). This CDR3 is built from 12 residues. The CDR3 nucleotides are TGCAGGGCTAACTTTCAGGGCGCTGAAGCTTTCTTT. It specifies CRANFQGAEAFF.

This clonotype was detected many times. The rearrangement links TRBV27 to TRBJ1-2; D not resolved. V lost 6 bases to trimming and J lost 4 bases, with 18 bases between them. Germline V gene lookup returns CDR1 MNHEY and CDR2 SMNVEV (reference sequence). This CDR3 spans 15 amino acids. CDR3 sequence (DNA): TGTGCCAGCAGGGTCCTCGGAGGGTTCGGCTATGGCTACACCTTC. The encoded protein is CASRVLGGFGYGYTF.

The chain joins TRBV4-2 to TRBJ2-3; D ambiguous. Trimming took 0 bases from V and 1 from J, leaving 11 bases between them. CDR3 length: 16 residues. Germline-derived CDR1 and CDR2 are LGHNA and YNFKEQ. CDR3 DNA sequence: TGTGCCAGCAGCCAAGAAAGGGCGATCCGCACAGATACGCAGTATTTT. Translation: CASSQERAIRTDTQYF.

The chain combines TRBV30 with TRBJ1-2, with D unclear. Looked up from germline, CDR1 is GTSNPN and CDR2 is SVGIG (reference sequence). V was pared by 2 bases and J by 8 bases, with 9 bases between. The CDR3 spans 11 residues. The DNA for the CDR3 is TGTGCCTGGAGTCCTCTTTGGGGCTACACCTTC. It yields the protein CAWSPLWGYTF. The full variable domain, completed using reference TRBV30 and TRBJ1-2, is SQTIHQWPATLVQPVGSPLSLECTVEGTSNPNLYWYRQAAGRGLQLLFYSVGIGQISSEVPQNLSASRPQDRQFILSSKKLLLSDSGFYLCAWSPLWGYTFGSGTRLTVV.

This chain connects TRBV7-2 to TRBJ2-5, with D uncertain. Per germline, CDR1 SGHTA and CDR2 FQGNSA. The CDR3 contains 12 residues. V lost 3 bases and J 2 bases, leaving 4 bases between the germline ends. The CDR3: CASSFRQETQYF. CDR3 nucleotides: TGTGCCAGCAGCTTTCGTCAAGAGACCCAGTACTTC.

Points on this clonotype: Compared with germline, one end of the junction differs, possibly owing to a read error. The rearrangement links TRBV11-2 to TRBJ2-5; unclear D gene. The CDR3 has 12 residues. The V gene's germline CDR1 is SGHAT and CDR2 FQNNGV. This CDR3 reads CASSPFRETRYF. Written as DNA, the CDR3 is TGTGCCAGCAGCCCTTTCCGCGAGACCCGGTACTTC.

This clonotype was observed a handful of times. The chain combines TRBV6-1 with TRBJ2-7, with D possibly matching TRBD1 (5 bases). The CDR3 runs to 15 residues. Trimming pared 4 bases from V and 0 bases from J, leaving 13 bases between. Germline CDR1 reads MNHNS; CDR2 reads SASEGT. In DNA form, the CDR3 reads TGTGCCAGCAGTGTGGACACCAGGACCTCCTACGAGCAGTACTTC. Protein product: CASSVDTRTSYEQYF.

This clonotype was seen a few times. This chain uses TRBV20-1 with TRBJ1-3; D remains ambiguous. Germline V gene data show CDR1 as DFQATT and CDR2 as SNEGSKA (reference sequence). This CDR3 is built from 13 residues. V lost 0 bases and J lost 2, with 5 bases in between. In DNA form, the CDR3 reads TGCAGTGCTAGAGATGACGCTGGAAACACCATATATTTT. Translated, it gives CSARDDAGNTIYF.